These 29 T cell receptor beta chains were all obtained from the same sample, sequenced in a study of blood T cell repertoires in COVID-19. Repertoires were generated with immunoSEQ multiplex PCR, while TCRdb's copy carries only in-frame clones and drops some. This sample yields about 10,000 clones, of which around 80% are seen a single time; about 23% belongs to the top ten. Sequencing input: peripheral blood. These receptor sequences come from a man aged 55 to 70 with active COVID-19.

CDR3 DNA sequence: TGTGCCAGCAGCTTAGTGGGTACAGCCTACGAGCAGTACTTC. It encodes CASSLVGTAYEQYF. The chain recombines TRBV7-8 with TRBJ2-7, with D uncertain. Germline CDR1 is SGHVS and CDR2 is FQNEAQ. V lost 1 base, J lost 2 bases, and 9 bases lay in between. The CDR3 contains 14 residues.

The V call is TRBV21-1, the J call TRBJ2-1; TRBD1 is taken as the D call from the table, unchecked against the DNA. TRBV21-1 corresponds to a pseudogene. This CDR3 is 17 amino acids long. As DNA, the CDR3 is TGTGCCAGCAGCAAAGAGTCCAAGGACAGGGGCAGCAATGAGCAGTTCTTC. Its translation is CASSKESKDRGSNEQFF.

The chain combines TRBV6-5 with TRBJ2-3; weak D call: TRBD2 (7 bases). Germline CDR1 MNHEY, CDR2 SVGAGI. There are 15 residues in the CDR3. V was shortened by 6 bases and J by 1 base, with 14 bases between the two germline ends. The CDR3 bases are TGTGCCAGCAGCGCAATGGGGGGGCGCACAGATACGCAGTATTTT. Its translation: CASSAMGGRTDTQYF.

The rearrangement links TRBV2 to TRBJ2-7; 10 bases are a match to TRBD2. With V trimmed by 1 base and J by 7 bases, 4 bases remained unmatched. The germline V gene encodes CDR1 SNHLY and CDR2 FYNNEI. The CDR3 extends over 14 amino acids. For the CDR3, the DNA is TGTGCCAGCAGTGAAGGGTTACTAGCGGGGGAGCAGTACTTC. Translating gives CASSEGLLAGEQYF.

This clone occurred once. The rearrangement uses TRBV6-4 and TRBJ1-1, with D possibly being TRBD1 (5 bases). Trimming pared 6 bases from V and 7 bases from J, leaving 9 bases between. Germline CDR1 reads MRHNA; CDR2 reads SNTAGT. This CDR3 region has 11 residues. DNA for the CDR3: TGTGCCAGCAGGAAGGACAATGAAGCTTTCTTT. It is translated as CASRKDNEAFF.

The table lists this clone with a count of one. The CDR3, as DNA: TGTGCCAGCAGCTTAGTCGGGTCCACCGGGGAGCTGTTTTTT. Translation: CASSLVGSTGELFF. This sequence joins TRBV11-2 and TRBJ2-2; D unclear. Germline V gene sequence: CDR1 SGHAT, CDR2 FQNNGV. This CDR3 spans 14 amino acids. Trimming left V 1 base short and J 4 bases short, with 7 bases between.

This clone rates as medium-sized. Here the CDR3 reads CASNQGQETQYF. CDR3 sequence (DNA): TGTGCCAGCAACCAGGGGCAAGAGACCCAGTACTTC. The chain uses TRBV6-6 and TRBJ2-5; tentatively, D is TRBD1 (6 bases). Germline V gives CDR1 MNHNY, CDR2 SVGAGI (reference sequence). The ends were cut back, 7 bases at V and 2 bases at J, with 8 bases in the middle. This CDR3 region has 12 residues.

The chain is built from TRBV5-1 and TRBJ1-1; no clear D gene. The V gene's germline CDR1 is SGHRS and CDR2 YFSETQ. CDR3 length equals 15 residues. Trimming removed 4 bases from V and 0 bases from J, with 13 bases in between. CDR3 DNA: TGCGCCAGCAGCCCGCCCAGCGGGGTGAACACTGAAGCTTTCTTT. Translated: CASSPPSGVNTEAFF.

CDR3 coding DNA: TGTGCCAGCAGCCCTTCTGGCGGGAGGGTTGTTAGGGAGCAGTTCTTC. Translating it yields CASSPSGGRVVREQFF. V and J are TRBV3-1 (or the pseudogene TRBV3-2) and TRBJ2-1, with 9 bases that match TRBD2. The CDR3 is 16 residues long. The V segment lost 4 bases and the J segment 10 bases; nucleotides outside the gene matches: 14. Germline V CDR1 and CDR2: LGHDT, YNNKEL (reference sequence).

This chain uses TRBV7-2 with TRBJ1-2, with TRBD1 matching over 8 bases. CDR1 SGHTA and CDR2 FQGNSA come from the germline V gene. Trimming took 5 bases from V and 4 from J; bases not matched to a gene: 15. The CDR3 totals 17 residues. The CDR3 is CASSPHRGVWSGYGYTF. In DNA form, the CDR3 reads TGTGCCAGCAGCCCCCACAGGGGGGTTTGGTCAGGCTATGGCTACACCTTC.

The J gene is TRBJ2-1, the V gene TRBV29-1, with D possibly being TRBD2 (5 bases). CDR1 SQVTM and CDR2 ANQGSEA come from the germline V gene. V gave up 3 bases and J gave up 8 bases, with 11 bases separating them. The CDR3 runs to 12 residues. Written as DNA, the CDR3 is TGCAGCGTTGACCGATTGAGGGATGAGCAGTTCTTC. Protein sequence: CSVDRLRDEQFF.

The chain couples TRBV11-2 to TRBJ2-3; D unclear. Looked up from germline, CDR1 is SGHAT and CDR2 is FQNNGV. Deletions cut 5 bases from V and 2 bases from J, with 17 bases between. This CDR3 is built from 16 residues. CDR3 sequence: CASSPRLYDLTDTQYF. CDR3 nucleotide sequence: TGTGCCAGCAGCCCGAGACTCTATGACCTCACAGATACGCAGTATTTT.

V is TRBV11-2 and J is TRBJ2-3; possibly TRBD2 for D (5 bases). Germline CDR1 and CDR2: SGHAT and FQNNGV. The V gene lost 5 bases and the J gene lost 0 bases, with 9 bases spanning the gap. The CDR3 sequence is 14 residues long. The CDR3 spells CASSPGGSTDTQYF. CDR3 in DNA: TGTGCCAGCAGCCCTGGCGGGAGCACAGATACGCAGTATTTT.

By share of the sample, this clone is medium-sized. The J gene is TRBJ1-3, the V gene TRBV15; D remains ambiguous. Trimming took off 4 bases at V and 4 bases at J, with 11 bases between the two ends. In germline, CDR1 is LNHNV, CDR2 YYDKDF (reference sequence). This CDR3 spans 14 amino acids. This chain's CDR3 is CATSNGRVGNTIYF. Written as DNA, the CDR3 is TGTGCCACCAGCAATGGGAGGGTCGGAAACACCATATATTTT.

This clone occurred once. The chain links TRBV30 to TRBJ1-1; possibly TRBD1 for D (6 bases). Germline assignment: CDR1 GTSNPN and CDR2 SVGIG (reference sequence). The V end lost 4 bases, the J end lost 1 base, and 13 bases lay between the germline ends. The CDR3 totals 14 residues. The CDR3 loop is CAWKQGKWNTEAFF. The CDR3 nucleotides read TGTGCCTGGAAGCAGGGGAAATGGAACACTGAAGCTTTCTTT.

V is TRBV19 and J is TRBJ2-2; the match to TRBD1 covers 11 bases. Germline V gene sequence: CDR1 LNHDA, CDR2 SQIVND (reference sequence). V trimming: 7 bases; J trimming: 3 bases; junction bases outside the gene matches: 4. The CDR3 is 15 amino acids. The CDR3 is CASKQGQGDTGELFF. The CDR3 nucleotides are TGTGCCAGTAAGCAGGGACAGGGGGACACCGGGGAGCTGTTTTTT.

The chain recombines TRBV5-1 with TRBJ2-3; no reliable D call. The length of the CDR3 is 17 residues. The ends were cut back, 0 bases at V and 2 bases at J, with 16 bases in the middle. The germline CDR1 and CDR2 sequences are SGHRS and YFSETQ. The CDR3 sequence is CASSLGHATNPTDTQYF. The CDR3 region has the DNA TGCGCCAGCAGCTTGGGGCACGCCACCAACCCCACAGATACGCAGTATTTT.

The sample holds one count of this clone. This chain links TRBV19 with TRBJ2-5, with 12 positions matching TRBD1. J was trimmed by 7 bases and V by 4 bases; bases with no gene match: 13. Germline lookup yields CDR1 LNHDA and CDR2 SQIVND (reference sequence). There are 17 residues in the CDR3. CDR3 in DNA: TGTGCCAGTAGTAAGATTTCTGGGACAGGGGGCTTCGGGACCCAGTACTTC. This translates into CASSKISGTGGFGTQYF.

The chain couples TRBV29-1 to TRBJ2-5; TRBD2 aligns across 7 bases. The trim removed 6 bases at V and 5 bases at J, leaving 15 bases unmatched. The germline gives CDR1 SQVTM, CDR2 ANQGSEA. There are 15 residues in the CDR3. The CDR3 sequence: CSVSMGAGKAETQYF. Written as DNA, the CDR3 is TGCAGCGTCTCTATGGGAGCGGGGAAAGCCGAGACCCAGTACTTC.

The rearrangement links TRBV19 to TRBJ1-5, with D possibly matching TRBD1 (6 bases). The CDR3 is 14 amino acids. V lost 5 bases and J 5 bases, leaving 13 bases between the germline ends. Germline V gene lookup returns CDR1 LNHDA and CDR2 SQIVND (reference sequence). The CDR3 spells CASSWGTPDQPQHF. CDR3 in DNA: TGTGCCAGTAGTTGGGGGACACCAGATCAGCCCCAGCATTTT.

The V and J genes are TRBV19 and TRBJ1-2; D may be TRBD1 (5 bases). The CDR3 length is 15 residues. Germline assignment: CDR1 LNHDA and CDR2 SQIVND (reference sequence). V was cut by 8 bases and J by 1 base, with 17 bases left in between. Written as DNA, the CDR3 is TGTGCCAGTTCTACCGCCGGGGGAGGTAACTATGGCTACACCTTC. This translates into CASSTAGGGNYGYTF.

V and J are TRBV6-5 and TRBJ1-1, with D possibly matching TRBD1 (5 bases). The V and J ends lost 2 bases and 9 bases respectively, with 10 bases between them. Germline CDR1 MNHEY, CDR2 SVGAGI. The CDR3 is made up of 12 amino acids. The CDR3 protein is CASSYPGRQAFF. CDR3 nucleotides: TGTGCCAGCAGTTACCCAGGGAGGCAAGCTTTCTTT.

The gene calls are TRBV29-1 and TRBJ1-1; TRBD1 agrees at 7 bases. J was trimmed by 0 bases and V by 6 bases; bases with no gene match: 7. The CDR3 loop spans 14 amino acids. Germline CDR1 is SQVTM and CDR2 is ANQGSEA. The DNA for the CDR3 is TGCAGCGTACAGAAGGGGGCCCTGAACACTGAAGCTTTCTTT. It encodes CSVQKGALNTEAFF.

This clone has a single count. The chain's CDR3 is CASSRVAGSYEQYF. The CDR3, as DNA: TGCGCCAGCAGCCGGGTGGCGGGGTCCTACGAGCAGTACTTC. The genes are TRBV5-1 and TRBJ2-7; tentative D call: TRBD2 (6 bases). CDR1 is SGHRS and CDR2 is YFSETQ in the germline V gene. V gave up 4 bases and J gave up 1 base, with 12 bases separating them. This CDR3 has 14 residues.

V is TRBV7-2 and J is TRBJ2-1; 8 bases are a match to TRBD2. V dropped 5 bases and J dropped 3; count of bases not matched to a gene: 12. The germline gives CDR1 SGHTA, CDR2 FQGNSA. The CDR3 extends over 17 amino acids. DNA for the CDR3: TGTGCCAGCAGCCCTATCGGATCGGGAGGGCTCTACAATGAGCAGTTCTTC. Protein sequence: CASSPIGSGGLYNEQFF. Based on the CDR3 plus reference TRBV7-2 and TRBJ2-1, the full variable domain is GAGVSQSPSNKVTEKGKDVELRCDPISGHTALYWYRQSLGQGLEFLIYFQGNSAPDKSGLPSDRFSAERTGGSVSTLTIQRTQQEDSAVYLCASSPIGSGGLYNEQFFGPGTRLTVL.

The rearrangement uses TRBV9 and TRBJ1-6, with D uncertain. The CDR3 is 14 residues long. Between the trimmed V and J ends, which lost 0 bases and 6 bases, there was a span of 7 bases. Germline loops: CDR1 SGDLS, CDR2 YYNGEE. This chain's CDR3 is CASSVAQANSPLHF. The CDR3 coding sequence is TGTGCCAGCAGCGTAGCTCAGGCTAATTCACCCCTCCACTTT. Complete variable domain (other parts from reference TRBV9 and TRBJ1-6): DSGVTQTPKHLITATGQRVTLRCSPRSGDLSVYWYQQSLDQGLQFLIQYYNGEERAKGNILERFSAQQFPDLHSELNLSSLELGDSALYFCASSVAQANSPLHFGNGTRLTVT.

The CDR3 sequence is CASSPGLAGGPGETQYF. CDR3 coding DNA: TGTGCCAGCAGCCCGGGACTAGCGGGAGGGCCTGGGGAGACCCAGTACTTC. The chain combines TRBV11-2 with TRBJ2-5; 16 nucleotides align to TRBD2. The V gene's germline CDR1 is SGHAT and CDR2 FQNNGV. Unmatched junction bases numbered 8, after V lost 5 bases and J lost 5 bases. CDR3 length: 17 amino acids.

CDR3 protein: CASSLMASGELFF. The CDR3 nucleotides read TGTGCCAGCAGTTTAATGGCTAGCGGGGAGCTGTTTTTT. The chain combines TRBV27 with TRBJ2-2, with D unresolved. The germline CDR1 and CDR2 sequences are MNHEY and SMNVEV (reference sequence). The V gene lost 2 bases and the J gene lost 7 bases, with 8 bases spanning the gap. There are 13 residues in the CDR3.

V usage is TRBV2 and J usage is TRBJ1-2; unclear D gene. The CDR3 runs to 15 residues. Germline CDR1 SNHLY, CDR2 FYNNEI. V was clipped by 4 bases and J by 0 bases, with 12 bases between them. CDR3 sequence: CASSVIQEPNYGYTF. CDR3 nucleotides: TGTGCCAGCAGTGTTATACAAGAACCTAACTATGGCTACACCTTC. The variable domain in full, with the rest retrieved from reference TRBV2 and TRBJ1-2, is EPEVTQTPSHQVTQMGQEVILRCVPISNHLYFYWYRQILGQKVEFLVSFYNNEISEKSEIFDDQFSVERPDGSNFTLKIRSTKLEDSAMYFCASSVIQEPNYGYTFGSGTRLTVV.